The clone carrying this TCR beta chain was found a few times. This specimen belongs to a study of T-cell memory formation after mild COVID-19. The CDR3 contains 16 residues. After removal of 3 bases from V and 8 bases from J, the junction contained 5 bases not matched to a gene. Constant-segment-primed 5'RACE gave TCR alpha and TCR beta cDNA libraries with sample barcodes and UMIs. TCRdb recomputed calls from the 5' RACE reads with MiXCR, one row per CDR3 protein. The sample includes roughly 550,000 distinct CDR3 sequences, roughly 20% of them seen just once. Sequencing used PBMCs or a T cell subset sorted from them (not recorded which). The receptor comes from an adult woman who had mild COVID-19 (a few samples of this study predate the infection). Cell type and time point are not known. V and J are TRBV12-3 or TRBV12-4 and TRBJ2-1, with TRBD2 matching over 15 bases. The CDR3 region has the DNA TGTGCCAGCAGTTTCAGGACTAGCGGGAGGGCCCATGAGCAGTTCTTC. Translation: CASSFRTSGRAHEQFF.